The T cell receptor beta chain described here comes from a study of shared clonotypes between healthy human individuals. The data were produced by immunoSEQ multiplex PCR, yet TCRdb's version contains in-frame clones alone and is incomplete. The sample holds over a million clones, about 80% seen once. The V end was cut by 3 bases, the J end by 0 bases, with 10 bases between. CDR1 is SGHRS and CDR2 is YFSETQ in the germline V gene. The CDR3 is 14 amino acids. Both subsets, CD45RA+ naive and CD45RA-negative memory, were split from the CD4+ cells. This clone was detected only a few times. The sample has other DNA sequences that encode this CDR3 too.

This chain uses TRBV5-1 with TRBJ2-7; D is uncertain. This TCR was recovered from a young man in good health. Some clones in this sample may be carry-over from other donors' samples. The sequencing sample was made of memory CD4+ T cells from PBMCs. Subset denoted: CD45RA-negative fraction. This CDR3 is CASSSESSSYEQYF. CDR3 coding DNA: TGCGCCAGCAGCTCCGAAAGCAGCTCCTACGAGCAGTACTTC.